This TCR beta chain was identified in a study of spatial heterogeneity in lung cancer. Findings and limits, study-wide: Tumor TCRs that were ubiquitous and expanded showed up in blood more at resection than follow-up.

This clonotype is judged medium-sized (0.01 to 0.1%). What it binds is unknown. This beta chain is an unintended read in a library built for alpha chains; its size means little. Time point meaning: sample taken at primary tumor resection. Unsorted whole RNA of tumor, nontumor lung or frozen PBMC was sequenced. Samples came from roughly 72 TRACERx patients with untreated early-stage lung cancer. This CDR3 has 14 amino acids. V was cut by 5 bases and J by 5 bases, with 16 bases left in between. Per germline, CDR1 SGHRS and CDR2 YFSETQ. A unique molecular identifier was carried by every single TCR cDNA molecule. TCRdb reprocessed the 5' RACE reads with MiXCR, giving one entry per CDR3 protein. The table has thousands of distinct CDR3 sequences, roughly 35% seen once; the top ten hold 35% to 40%.

This clonotype originated in a male donor with early-stage non-small cell lung cancer. Specimen: PBMCs, collected at surgery. The V call is TRBV5-1, the J call TRBJ2-5; TRBD1 might be the D (6 bases). The CDR3 DNA follows: TGCGCCAGCAGTCCCGGACAGAATAGGGAGACCCAGTACTTC. This sequence encodes CASSPGQNRETQYF. Looking up the rest from reference TRBV5-1 and TRBJ2-5 gives the full variable domain: KAGVTQTPRYLIKTRGQQVTLSCSPISGHRSVSWYQQTPGQGLQFLFEYFSETQRNKGNFPGRFSGRQFSNSRSEMNVSTLELGDSALYLCASSPGQNRETQYFGPGTRLLVL.